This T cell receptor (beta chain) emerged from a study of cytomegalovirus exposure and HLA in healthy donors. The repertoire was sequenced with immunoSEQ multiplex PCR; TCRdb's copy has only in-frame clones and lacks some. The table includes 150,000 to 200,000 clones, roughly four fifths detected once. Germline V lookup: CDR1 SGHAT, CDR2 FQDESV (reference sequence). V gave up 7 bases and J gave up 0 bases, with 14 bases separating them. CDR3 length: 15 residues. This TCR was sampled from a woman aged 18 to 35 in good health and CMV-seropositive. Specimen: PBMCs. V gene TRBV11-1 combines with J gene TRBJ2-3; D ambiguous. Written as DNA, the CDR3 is TGTGCCAGCATACCTTCGCCCCTAAGCACAGATACGCAGTATTTT. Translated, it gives CASIPSPLSTDTQYF.